The 20 T cell receptor beta chains below come from one sample, sequenced in a study of cytomegalovirus exposure and HLA in healthy donors. PCR amplification relied on 60 Vbeta primers (plus 13 Jbeta primers). Clones were sequenced by immunoSEQ multiplex PCR, and TCRdb holds only the in-frame ones, with some missing. Of about 110,000 clones listed, 55% to 80% are singletons. The specimen was PBMCs. The source of these receptors is a woman aged 25 to 39 in good health and CMV-seronegative.

This rearrangement joins TRBV18 to TRBJ1-6, with D tentatively TRBD1 (6 bases). The CDR3 has 16 amino acids. Trimming left V 3 bases short and J 3 bases short, with 12 bases between. In germline, CDR1 is KGHSH, CDR2 LQKENI. Here the CDR3 reads CASSPDRPDYNSPLHF. CDR3 nucleotide sequence: TGTGCCAGCTCACCGGACAGACCGGACTATAATTCACCCCTCCACTTT.

V is TRBV28 and J is TRBJ1-4, with D perhaps TRBD1 (6 bases). The germline CDR1 and CDR2 sequences are MDHEN and SYDVKM. The CDR3 contains 15 residues. V lost 2 bases and J 7 bases, leaving 14 bases between the germline ends. The CDR3 nucleotides read TGTGCCAGCAGTTTAGGGGGCCAGGCAGGTGAAAAACTGTTTTTT. Protein sequence: CASSLGGQAGEKLFF.

The chain couples TRBV30 to TRBJ2-2; 8 bases fit TRBD2. Trimming cost V 0 bases and J 9 bases; bases outside gene matches: 12. The CDR3 consists of 16 residues. Germline V lookup: CDR1 GTSNPN, CDR2 SVGIG (reference sequence). The CDR3 loop is CAWSVSREGPFRELFF. CDR3 in DNA: TGTGCCTGGAGTGTAAGCCGGGAGGGTCCGTTCCGGGAGCTGTTTTTT.

This clone was seen more than once but under ten times. The rearrangement uses TRBV5-1 and TRBJ2-3; TRBD2 matches at 14 bases. The germline CDR1 and CDR2 sequences are SGHRS and YFSETQ. J was trimmed by 3 bases and V by 5 bases; bases with no gene match: 11. The CDR3 sequence is 18 residues long. The CDR3 is CASRRGTSGSTVTDTQYF. CDR3 nucleotides: TGCGCCAGCAGACGGGGGACTAGCGGGAGTACGGTAACAGATACGCAGTATTTT.

The V gene is TRBV28, the J gene TRBJ1-4; possible D gene TRBD1, 5 bases. Between the trimmed V and J ends, which lost 5 bases and 6 bases, there was a span of 13 bases. The germline V gene encodes CDR1 MDHEN and CDR2 SYDVKM. The CDR3 has 14 amino acids. CDR3 region: CASSLQARHEKLFF. The CDR3 region has the DNA TGTGCCAGCAGTCTACAGGCGAGGCATGAAAAACTGTTTTTT.

V gene TRBV10-2 combines with J gene TRBJ2-7; possibly TRBD2 for D (6 bases). This CDR3 comprises 15 residues. Trimming left V 4 bases short and J 6 bases short, with 19 bases between. The germline CDR1 and CDR2 sequences are WSHSY and SAAADI. CDR3 amino acids: CASSVLSGEYAEQYF. In DNA, the CDR3 is TGCGCCAGCAGTGTTTTGTCGGGAGAGTATGCCGAGCAGTACTTC.

This chain connects TRBV7-8 to TRBJ2-7; 7 bases fit TRBD1. Germline V lookup: CDR1 SGHVS, CDR2 FQNEAQ. The CDR3 runs 14 residues. V shed 1 base, J shed 2 bases, and the junction held 2 bases outside the gene matches. CDR3 loop: CASSLDRGTYEQYF. The CDR3 DNA reads TGTGCCAGCAGCTTAGACAGGGGTACCTACGAGCAGTACTTC.

Here the CDR3 DNA reads TGTGCCACCAGCAGAGCCCCCCAGGGGGCAATTCGGTACACTGAAGCTTTCTTT. Translated, it gives CATSRAPQGAIRYTEAFF. The rearrangement links TRBV15 to TRBJ1-1, with TRBD1 matching 8 bases. After removal of 1 base from V and 3 bases from J, the junction contained 13 bases not matched to a gene. CDR3 length equals 18 residues. CDR1 is LNHNV and CDR2 is YYDKDF in the germline V gene (reference sequence).

J is TRBJ1-4 and V is TRBV19; 10 bases agree with TRBD1. The V gene end was trimmed by 5 bases and the J gene end by 8 bases; junction bases not matched to a gene: 5. Germline loops: CDR1 LNHDA, CDR2 SQIVND (reference sequence). The CDR3 has 14 amino acids. The CDR3 here is CASSFRDRGEKLFF. The CDR3 DNA follows: TGTGCCAGTAGTTTCCGGGACAGGGGCGAAAAACTGTTTTTT. The full variable domain, its missing parts supplied by reference TRBV19 and TRBJ1-4, is DGGITQSPKYLFRKEGQNVTLSCEQNLNHDAMYWYRQDPGQGLRLIYYSQIVNDFQKGDIAEGYSVSREKKESFPLTVTSAQKNPTAFYLCASSFRDRGEKLFFGSGTQLSVL.

The chain links TRBV6-1 to TRBJ2-2; 7 bases map to TRBD1. This CDR3 comprises 14 residues. Germline lookup yields CDR1 MNHNS and CDR2 SASEGT. After removal of 2 bases from V and 6 bases from J, the junction contained 3 bases not matched to a gene. The CDR3 sequence: CASSELQGSGELFF. The CDR3, as DNA: TGTGCCAGCAGTGAATTACAGGGGTCCGGGGAGCTGTTTTTT.

This clone was observed a few times. The rearrangement joins TRBV5-1 to TRBJ2-1; D remains ambiguous. Germline lookup yields CDR1 SGHRS and CDR2 YFSETQ. Trimming pared 5 bases from V and 8 bases from J, leaving 11 bases between. The length of the CDR3 is 12 residues. CDR3: CASRTLWDEQFF. CDR3 nucleotides: TGCGCCAGCAGGACACTTTGGGATGAGCAGTTCTTC.

V gene TRBV5-6 combines with J gene TRBJ2-7; 8 nucleotides line up with TRBD1. Trimming cost V 4 bases and J 1 base; bases outside gene matches: 7. From germline, CDR1 is SGHDT and CDR2 YYEEEE. The CDR3 covers 15 residues. CDR3: CASSIPGTGSYEQYF. In DNA, the CDR3 is TGTGCCAGCAGCATACCGGGGACAGGATCCTACGAGCAGTACTTC.

The V and J genes are TRBV4-1 and TRBJ1-5; D remains unclear. Germline V lookup: CDR1 MGHRA, CDR2 YSYEKL. CDR3 size: 15 residues. V was pared by 2 bases and J by 2 bases, with 10 bases between. The CDR3 DNA reads as TGCGCCAGCAGCCAACCGACTCGCGGCAATCAGCCCCAGCATTTT. Protein product: CASSQPTRGNQPQHF.

This rearrangement joins TRBV7-9 to TRBJ1-5; the D is unclear. CDR3 length equals 12 residues. Trimming took 3 bases from V and 6 from J, leaving 6 bases between them. Germline CDR1 SEHNR, CDR2 FQNEAQ (reference sequence). The CDR3 loop is CASSLGAQPQHF. DNA for the CDR3: TGTGCCAGCAGCTTGGGAGCTCAGCCCCAGCATTTT.

The J gene is TRBJ2-1, the V gene TRBV4-2; D remains unclear. Germline values: CDR1 LGHNA, CDR2 YNFKEQ. This CDR3 spans 17 amino acids. V dropped 2 bases and J dropped 5 bases, with 19 bases sitting between them. In DNA form, the CDR3 reads TGTGCCAGCAGCCAAATGTGGTCCGGGTACAAGGACAATGAGCAGTTCTTC. This codes for CASSQMWSGYKDNEQFF.

This rearrangement joins TRBV6-1 to TRBJ2-7; possibly TRBD2 for D (6 bases). The CDR3 loop spans 16 amino acids. Looked up from germline, CDR1 is MNHNS and CDR2 is SASEGT. The V end lost 0 bases, the J end lost 0 bases, and 12 bases lay between the germline ends. The CDR3 DNA reads TGTGCCAGCAGTGAAGCGCTCGCGGGGAACTCCTACGAGCAGTACTTC. Protein: CASSEALAGNSYEQYF.

The chain links TRBV4-1 to TRBJ2-2, with TRBD1 identical over 10 bases. This CDR3 contains 16 residues. Germline-derived CDR1 and CDR2 are MGHRA and YSYEKL. V was pared by 6 bases and J by 6 bases, with 10 bases of the junction left unmatched. This CDR3 reads CASSYPGQGIPGELFF. The CDR3 DNA reads as TGCGCCAGCAGTTACCCGGGACAGGGGATTCCCGGGGAGCTGTTTTTT.

This clone was detected only a few times. V gene TRBV15 combines with J gene TRBJ2-7; 7 positions match TRBD1. The CDR3 runs to 14 residues. Germline V gene data show CDR1 as LNHNV and CDR2 as YYDKDF (reference sequence). With 5 bases clipped from V and 6 bases from J, the junction kept 10 bases outside the gene matches. CDR3 coding DNA: TGTGCCACCAGCGACCTCGACAGGGATTCCGAGCAGTACTTC. This gives the protein CATSDLDRDSEQYF. Based on the CDR3 plus reference TRBV15 and TRBJ2-7, the full variable domain is DAMVIQNPRYQVTQFGKPVTLSCSQTLNHNVMYWYQQKSSQAPKLLFHYYDKDFNNEADTPDNFQSRRPNTSFCFLDIRSPGLGDTAMYLCATSDLDRDSEQYFGPGTRLTVT.

The rearrangement joins TRBV19 to TRBJ1-5, with 7 bases matching TRBD1. The CDR3 consists of 13 residues. The V and J ends lost 10 bases and 3 bases, in that order; junction bases with no gene match: 6. Germline-derived CDR1 and CDR2 are LNHDA and SQIVND (reference sequence). CDR3 residues: CATRGQFNQPQHF. The CDR3 nucleotides read TGTGCCACCCGGGGACAGTTCAATCAGCCCCAGCATTTT.

The genes are TRBV28 and TRBJ1-2; D is uncertain. Germline V gives CDR1 MDHEN, CDR2 SYDVKM. With 3 bases removed from V and 4 bases from J, the gap between germline ends came to 9 bases. The CDR3 consists of 13 residues. CDR3 sequence reads: CASSFGFGYGYTF. The CDR3 DNA is TGTGCCAGCAGTTTCGGGTTCGGCTATGGCTACACCTTC.